One sample yielded the 9 T cell receptor beta chains listed below, sequenced in a study of T cells in Graves' hyperthyroidism and ophthalmopathy. From RNA transcripts, TCR beta CDR3 regions were amplified. The primer set for the first-round RT-PCR of the TCR CDR3 was HTBI. TCRdb itself ran the multiplex PCR reads through MiXCR, one entry per CDR3 protein. The sample yields some 550,000 distinct CDR3 sequences, less than 25% seen once. The sequenced sample consisted of blood. These receptors originate from a man aged 18 to 30 with Graves' hyperthyroidism.

This clonotype was seen repeatedly, ten times or more. The V call is TRBV6-5, the J call TRBJ2-7; 7 bases are a match to TRBD2. This CDR3 has 15 amino acids. V dropped 0 bases and J dropped 6; count of bases not matched to a gene: 8. In germline, CDR1 is MNHEY, CDR2 SVGAGI. The CDR3 reads CASSYSRRGMREQYF. The CDR3 DNA follows: TGTGCCAGCAGTTACTCGAGGCGGGGGATGCGCGAGCAGTACTTC.

This clonotype was found many times. This sequence joins TRBV7-9 and TRBJ2-7; 10 nucleotides match TRBD1. The germline V gene encodes CDR1 SEHNR and CDR2 FQNEAQ (reference sequence). V shed 4 bases, J shed 2 bases, and the junction held 5 bases outside the gene matches. The CDR3 is 15 residues long. The CDR3 protein is CASSWGTGETYEQYF. In nucleotides, the CDR3 is TGTGCCAGCAGCTGGGGGACAGGGGAAACCTACGAGCAGTACTTC.

This chain connects TRBV5-1 to TRBJ2-2; 12 bases line up with TRBD1. Trimming took 0 bases from V and 6 from J; bases not matched to a gene: 6. CDR3 length equals 17 residues. The germline V gene encodes CDR1 SGHRS and CDR2 YFSETQ. The DNA for the CDR3 is TGCGCCAGCAGCTTGGCCTGGGGACAGGGGGCGTCCGGGGAGCTGTTTTTT. Its protein is CASSLAWGQGASGELFF.

This clonotype has ten or more counts. The genes are TRBV12-3 or TRBV12-4 and TRBJ1-1; 10 nucleotides line up with TRBD1. The CDR3 has 14 residues. The junction had 4 bases not matched to a gene; V was cut back by 6 bases and J by 3 bases. The CDR3: CASRTGQGHTEAFF. The CDR3 DNA reads TGTGCCAGCAGAACGGGACAGGGGCACACTGAAGCTTTCTTT.

The genes are TRBV10-3 and TRBJ1-3, with TRBD1 matching over 7 bases. The length of the CDR3 is 15 residues. With 2 bases clipped from V and 3 bases from J, the junction kept 4 bases outside the gene matches. Germline values: CDR1 ENHRY, CDR2 SYGVKD. The CDR3 loop is CAISEGRGSGNTIYF. The DNA for the CDR3 is TGTGCCATCAGTGAGGGCAGGGGGAGTGGAAACACCATATATTTT.

This clonotype was observed a handful of times. This chain joins TRBV6-1 and TRBJ2-7, with D perhaps matching TRBD2 (6 bases). The length of the CDR3 is 13 residues. The germline V gene encodes CDR1 MNHNS and CDR2 SASEGT. V was clipped by 5 bases and J by 3 bases, with 11 bases between them. The DNA for the CDR3 is TGTGCCAGCAGTACGGGACTGATCTACGAGCAGTACTTC. This translates into CASSTGLIYEQYF.

This clonotype was seen repeatedly, ten times or more. J is TRBJ2-5 and V is TRBV27; D remains unclear. CDR1 and CDR2 (germline): MNHEY, SMNVEV (reference sequence). There are 13 residues in the CDR3. Trimming left V 5 bases short and J 2 bases short, with 9 bases between. The CDR3 DNA reads TGTGCCAGCAGTAAGCGCCTGCAAGAGACCCAGTACTTC. Translation gives CASSKRLQETQYF.

The chain carries TRBV28 and TRBJ2-2, with D possibly being TRBD1 (5 bases). In germline, CDR1 is MDHEN, CDR2 SYDVKM. The CDR3 covers 15 residues. Written as DNA, the CDR3 is TGTGCTAGCTGTTTACACAGAAGGGGCACCGGGGAGCTGTTTTTT. This gives the protein CASCLHRRGTGELFF.

This clonotype was seen repeatedly, ten times or more. The chain joins TRBV12-3 or TRBV12-4 to TRBJ2-2, with 10 bases lining up with TRBD1. The trim removed 8 bases at V and 6 bases at J, leaving 9 bases unmatched. CDR3 length: 15 amino acids. The chain's CDR3 is CASRLTGGAPGELFF. The CDR3 DNA is TGTGCCAGCCGATTGACAGGGGGCGCCCCCGGGGAGCTGTTTTTT.